A selection of T cell receptor beta chains follows, all from one sample in a study of OX40 agonist ivuxolimab in advanced cancers. Only in-frame clones appear in the TCRdb table, and some are missing; sequencing was by immunoSEQ multiplex PCR. This sample carries some 66,000 clones, roughly 84% of them seen once, and the ten largest clones take approximately 0.39%. Sequenced material: CD4+ or CD8+ T cells sorted from blood, taken in a trial of the OX40 agonist ivuxolimab. The source of these receptors is an adult with an advanced solid tumor such as melanoma, head and neck, liver or kidney cancer. CDR3s include the opening cysteine and the closing phenylalanine or tryptophan. Each record gives: J gene, V gene, CDR3 protein.

TRBJ2-7	TRBV4-3	CASSQHRDTPYEQYF
TRBJ2-7	TRBV11-2	CASSFGLARGEQYF
TRBJ1-3	TRBV19	CASRDPLGGYGNTIYF
TRBJ2-7	TRBV19	CASSPRGVYEQYF
TRBJ2-2	TRBV19	CASQRTSGGPNTGELFF
TRBJ2-1	TRBV5-1	CASSLGQGPYNEQFF
TRBJ2-1	TRBV11-1	CASTDKGGGGRGEQFF
TRBJ1-2	TRBV4-3	CASSQGGTAYGYTF
TRBJ2-3	TRBV5-1	CASSLGGGRVTDTQYF
TRBJ2-3	TRBV19	CASSRSTSMDTQYF
TRBJ2-7	TRBV18	CASSPRTGTFYEQYF
TRBJ1-1	TRBV7-2	CASSLGRGKGEAFF
TRBJ1-1	TRBV11-3	CASSLSLYAEAFF
TRBJ1-2	TRBV11-2	CASSAVQALYGYTF
TRBJ1-2	TRBV4-2	CASSVQGYNGYTF
TRBJ2-3	TRBV7-2	CASSSRRPSGGSGTQYF
TRBJ1-1	TRBV21-1	CASSKREDGRGTEAFF
TRBJ1-1	TRBV18	CASSLGTGNTEAFF
TRBJ2-3	TRBV11-2	CASSPRLTTDTQYF
TRBJ1-1	TRBV5-4	CASSVDRRNTEAFF
TRBJ2-2	TRBV18	CASQTGTDTGELFF
TRBJ1-6	TRBV15	CATSRDYRVNNSPLHF
TRBJ1-5	TRBV6-1	CASYQEGLNQPQHF
TRBJ2-7	TRBV6-1	CASSETSGEIEF
TRBJ2-5	TRBV7-7	CASSPDRGPETQYF
TRBJ2-3	TRBV7-2	CASSLDKAAGGLSTQYF
TRBJ2-2	TRBV2	CASTESGGHTGELFF
TRBJ2-5	TRBV4-1	CASSQGPVTAQETQYF
TRBJ2-2	TRBV6-5	CASSYSGTRNTGELFF
TRBJ1-5	TRBV5-4	CASSLGGVGQPQHF
TRBJ2-7	TRBV25-1	CASSSPGTLYEQYF
TRBJ2-7	TRBV6-1	CASTRTGGYEQYF
TRBJ2-1	TRBV4-2	CASSQEGGEQFF
TRBJ2-2	TRBV6-1	CASSEVRITGELFF
TRBJ2-1	TRBV5-1	CASTGVRGNEQFF
TRBJ2-5	TRBV7-3	CAVAGARETQYF
TRBJ1-4	TRBV11-2	CASSKQGVNEKLFF
TRBJ2-7	TRBV4-2	CASSQDKQSYEQYF
TRBJ1-2	TRBV6-1	CASIRVGTATYGHTF
TRBJ1-6	TRBV9	CASSKGVSEGSYNSPLHF
TRBJ2-7	TRBV7-8	CASSWGDSPREQYF
TRBJ1-1	TRBV7-9	CASSLYRGGRNTEAFF
TRBJ1-6	TRBV9	CASSVGGTGVNSPLHF
TRBJ1-2	TRBV27	CASTQRAGTVGYTF
TRBJ2-5	TRBV7-2	CASSGGAGETQYF
TRBJ1-2	TRBV7-2	CASSLGSQNYGYTF
TRBJ1-5	TRBV5-1	CASRPDTSSNQPQHF
TRBJ1-5	TRBV6-1	CAISGTPDQPQHF
TRBJ1-1	TRBV4-2	CASSQRTVVDTEAFF
TRBJ2-5	TRBV4-3	CASSARNKETQYF
TRBJ1-6	TRBV19	CASSPQGQENSPLHF
TRBJ2-1	TRBV18	CASSFPGRGNDGSYNEQFF
TRBJ2-1	TRBV5-1	CASSFQGAHGNEQFF
TRBJ1-2	TRBV5-4	CASSLGGGRRDGYTF
TRBJ1-1	TRBV18	CASGKGNTEAFF